A single sample is the source of the 15 T cell receptor beta chains below, sequenced in a study of T cells and copy number aberrations in small-cell lung cancer. The method was immunoSEQ multiplex PCR; TCRdb's version includes in-frame clones alone and lacks a portion of them. Of over a thousand clones in the sample, around nine tenths were seen once. The sample comprised tumor tissue. These TCRs come from a man aged 55-75 years with small cell lung cancer.

This clone was seen only once. The rearrangement links TRBV28 to TRBJ2-7; TRBD2 matches 13 bases. CDR3 length equals 16 residues. CDR1 is MDHEN, CDR2 SYDVKM, per germline. J was trimmed by 3 bases and V by 8 bases; bases with no gene match: 10. DNA for the CDR3: TGTGCCAGCCGCACCGGGACTAGCGGGACTCGCTACGAGCAGTACTTC. This gives the protein CASRTGTSGTRYEQYF.

This clone has a single count. The rearrangement links TRBV9 to TRBJ2-2; 8 bases align to TRBD2. Per germline, CDR1 SGDLS and CDR2 YYNGEE. The length of the CDR3 is 17 residues. The V segment lost 1 base and the J segment 5 bases; nucleotides outside the gene matches: 10. The CDR3 bases are TGTGCCAGCAGCGTACCAACTAGCGGCCCTGTGACCGGGGAGCTGTTTTTT. Translating gives CASSVPTSGPVTGELFF.

In the case of this clone: Mismatch with germline at one junction end may stem from a read error. V usage is TRBV6-5 and J usage is TRBJ1-2; TRBD1 is a possible D gene (6 bases). Germline assignment: CDR1 MNHEY and CDR2 SVGAGI. CDR3 length: 15 amino acids. CDR3 in DNA: TGTGCCAGCAGTTTTACTACCGGGACAAACTATGGCTACGCCTTC. Its translation: CASSFTTGTNYGYAF.

Of note for this clone: The germline gene is not matched at one end of the junction; a read error may be the cause. The chain recombines TRBV6-5 with TRBJ1-6; D gene ambiguous. Per the germline V gene, CDR1 is MNHEY and CDR2 is SVGAGI. The CDR3 has 13 residues. CDR3 sequence (DNA): TGTGCCAGCAGTTACTCCAATAATTCACCCCTCCACTTT. As protein: CASSYSNNSPLHF.

J is TRBJ2-2 and V is TRBV5-6; 9 bases match TRBD1. With 2 bases clipped from V and 4 bases from J, the junction kept 15 bases outside the gene matches. The CDR3 totals 19 residues. Germline CDR1 SGHDT, CDR2 YYEEEE. CDR3 protein: CASSFRTGVLIGGTGELFF. In DNA form, the CDR3 reads TGTGCCAGCAGCTTCAGGACAGGGGTGTTGATCGGTGGCACCGGGGAGCTGTTTTTT.

The chain links TRBV9 to TRBJ2-2, with D hard to call. Germline V gives CDR1 SGDLS, CDR2 YYNGEE. The CDR3 extends over 14 amino acids. Trimming took off 2 bases at V and 4 bases at J, with 9 bases between the two ends. The chain's CDR3 is CASSVGSGTGELFF. CDR3 in DNA: TGTGCCAGCAGCGTGGGGTCGGGCACCGGGGAGCTGTTTTTT. Full variable domain (missing parts from reference TRBV9 and TRBJ2-2): DSGVTQTPKHLITATGQRVTLRCSPRSGDLSVYWYQQSLDQGLQFLIQYYNGEERAKGNILERFSAQQFPDLHSELNLSSLELGDSALYFCASSVGSGTGELFFGEGSRLTVL.

The J gene is TRBJ2-5, the V gene TRBV20-1; D is possibly TRBD2 (5 bases). CDR3 length equals 11 residues. V shed 7 bases and J shed 3 bases, with 9 bases lying between them. Germline values: CDR1 DFQATT, CDR2 SNEGSKA (reference sequence). CDR3 amino acids: CSGELKETQYF. In DNA, the CDR3 is TGCAGTGGGGAGTTAAAAGAGACCCAGTACTTC.

The J gene is TRBJ1-5, the V gene TRBV30; no firm D call. V was pared by 1 base and J by 0 bases, with 7 bases between. CDR3 length: 14 residues. Germline lookup yields CDR1 GTSNPN and CDR2 SVGIG (reference sequence). As DNA, the CDR3 is TGTGCCTGGAGTGGATCCGCTAGCAATCAGCCCCAGCATTTT. This encodes CAWSGSASNQPQHF. Variable domain in full (rest from reference TRBV30 and TRBJ1-5): SQTIHQWPATLVQPVGSPLSLECTVEGTSNPNLYWYRQAAGRGLQLLFYSVGIGQISSEVPQNLSASRPQDRQFILSSKKLLLSDSGFYLCAWSGSASNQPQHFGDGTRLSIL.

V and J are TRBV2 and TRBJ2-5, with TRBD1 matching 9 bases. There are 17 residues in the CDR3. The V and J ends lost 5 bases and 4 bases, in that order; junction bases with no gene match: 14. CDR1 is SNHLY and CDR2 is FYNNEI in the germline V gene. CDR3 region: CASSYRDRAGLGETQYF. The DNA of the CDR3 is TGTGCCAGCAGTTACCGGGACAGGGCTGGTCTTGGAGAGACCCAGTACTTC.

The chain recombines TRBV10-3 with TRBJ2-7, with D possibly TRBD2 on 5 matching bases. This CDR3 has 12 amino acids. Germline V lookup: CDR1 ENHRY, CDR2 SYGVKD. Trimming stripped 7 bases from V and 6 bases from J, with 13 bases between. The CDR3 sequence: CAITEGASEQYF. The CDR3 region has the DNA TGTGCCATCACCGAGGGAGCGAGCGAGCAGTACTTC.

The chain combines TRBV5-1 with TRBJ1-2, with D perhaps TRBD1 (5 bases). This CDR3 has 14 residues. Trimming cost V 4 bases and J 0 bases, with 10 bases left between them. Germline V CDR1 and CDR2: SGHRS, YFSETQ. CDR3 in DNA: TGCGCCAGCAGCATAGACAGCGCTAACTATGGCTACACCTTC. Its protein product is CASSIDSANYGYTF.

The rearrangement joins TRBV15 to TRBJ2-1, with TRBD2 identical over 7 bases. Germline lookup yields CDR1 LNHNV and CDR2 YYDKDF (reference sequence). V lost 1 base, J lost 10 bases, and 4 bases stayed unmatched. This CDR3 region has 13 residues. As DNA, the CDR3 is TGTGCCACCAGCAGAGCGGGAGGAGTAGAGCAGTTCTTC. It translates to CATSRAGGVEQFF. The full variable domain, completed using reference TRBV15 and TRBJ2-1, is DAMVIQNPRYQVTQFGKPVTLSCSQTLNHNVMYWYQQKSSQAPKLLFHYYDKDFNNEADTPDNFQSRRPNTSFCFLDIRSPGLGDTAMYLCATSRAGGVEQFFGPGTRLTVL.

V is TRBV19 and J is TRBJ1-2; D not resolved. Germline loops: CDR1 LNHDA, CDR2 SQIVND (reference sequence). V lost 8 bases and J lost 10, with 20 bases in between. This CDR3 has 13 amino acids. The CDR3 DNA reads TGTGCCAGTCTTCGGGCAGGCGGTTCGGTCTACACCTTC. The encoded protein is CASLRAGGSVYTF.

V is TRBV15 and J is TRBJ2-7; D ambiguous. Germline CDR1 reads LNHNV; CDR2 reads YYDKDF (reference sequence). The CDR3 covers 13 residues. The ends were cut back, 5 bases at V and 2 bases at J, with 10 bases in the middle. The CDR3 bases are TGTGCCACCAGCGGGCCCCTCCCCTACGAGCAGTACTTC. It yields the protein CATSGPLPYEQYF.

The chain combines TRBV4-1 with TRBJ2-2, with a possible D match to TRBD2 (5 bases). This CDR3 spans 16 amino acids. The ends were cut back, 0 bases at V and 4 bases at J, with 12 bases in the middle. Germline V gene lookup returns CDR1 MGHRA and CDR2 YSYEKL. The CDR3 here is CASSQEPREITGELFF. CDR3 nucleotides: TGCGCCAGCAGCCAAGAACCCCGGGAAATCACCGGGGAGCTGTTTTTT.